Listed below are T cell receptor beta chains from one sample, sequenced in a study of shared clonotypes between healthy human individuals. Assay: immunoSEQ multiplex PCR; the TCRdb copy retains only in-frame clones and omits some. The data contain under 1,100,000 clones, roughly 80% of them seen just once; the ten biggest clones take up 1.4%. Sequenced material: memory CD4+ T cells sorted from blood. These TCRs come from a man aged 18 to 29 in good health. Both conserved end residues are part of each CDR3. D genes are given only for firm matches. Not all rows give a size; the values are once, few, many and, for expanded clones, a class.

J: TRBJ2-1; size: NA; D: TRBD2; V: TRBV7-9; CDR3: CASSFSGRASYNEQFF; DNA: TGTGCCAGCAGCTTCAGCGGGAGGGCCAGTTACAATGAGCAGTTCTTC
J: TRBJ1-1; size: few; D: NA; V: TRBV6-5; CDR3: CATLQGRTEAFF; DNA: TGTGCCACGCTGCAGGGGAGGACCGAAGCTTTCTTT
J: TRBJ2-5; size: NA; D: NA; V: TRBV9; CDR3: CASSPRRVQETQYF; DNA: TGTGCCAGCAGCCCCCGTCGCGTCCAAGAGACCCAGTACTTC
J: TRBJ2-3; size: few; D: NA; V: TRBV9; CDR3: CASSVPYSNTDTQYF; DNA: TGTGCCAGCAGCGTACCCTACTCTAACACAGATACGCAGTATTTT
J: TRBJ1-2; size: once; D: NA; V: TRBV18; CDR3: CASSLQQDYGYTF; DNA: TGTGCCAGCTCACTACAACAGGACTATGGCTACACCTTC
J: TRBJ2-7; size: NA; D: NA; V: TRBV7-9; CDR3: CASSLTPPYEQYF; DNA: TGTGCCAGCAGCTTAACACCCCCCTACGAGCAGTACTTC
J: TRBJ1-1; size: NA; D: NA; V: TRBV19; CDR3: CASSTVPGDTEAFF; DNA: TGTGCCAGTAGTACAGTCCCAGGGGACACTGAAGCTTTCTTT
J: TRBJ2-1; size: NA; D: NA; V: TRBV10-3; CDR3: CAISVQSNEQFF; DNA: TGTGCCATCAGTGTGCAGTCTAATGAGCAGTTCTTC
J: TRBJ1-3; size: NA; D: TRBD1; V: TRBV7-8; CDR3: CASRRGTAGNTIYF; DNA: TGTGCCAGCAGGCGAGGGACAGCTGGAAACACCATATATTTT
J: TRBJ1-1; size: NA; D: NA; V: TRBV27; CDR3: CASNPSGGRRAPGTEAFF; DNA: TGTGCCAGCAATCCCTCCGGGGGGCGTCGCGCACCGGGCACTGAAGCTTTCTTT
J: TRBJ1-4; size: few; D: NA; V: TRBV18; CDR3: CASSPGDLGQKLFF; DNA: TGTGCCAGCTCACCAGGGGACTTGGGCCAAAAACTGTTTTTT
J: TRBJ1-1; size: NA; D: NA; V: TRBV15; CDR3: CATSRDNEGILNTEAFF; DNA: TGTGCCACCAGCAGAGACAATGAGGGGATTTTGAACACTGAAGCTTTCTTT
J: TRBJ2-7; size: NA; D: TRBD2; V: TRBV30; CDR3: CAWSLGGRWYEQYF; DNA: TGTGCCTGGAGTTTGGGGGGGAGGTGGTACGAGCAGTACTTC
J: TRBJ2-5; size: NA; D: TRBD2; V: TRBV28; CDR3: CASVPGGAETQYF; DNA: TGTGCCAGCGTCCCCGGGGGGGCAGAGACCCAGTACTTC
J: TRBJ2-4; size: NA; D: TRBD1; V: TRBV7-9; CDR3: CASSLVGTGRENIQYF; DNA: TGTGCCAGCAGCTTAGTTGGGACAGGGAGGGAAAACATTCAGTACTTC
J: TRBJ1-4; size: NA; D: NA; V: TRBV5-4; CDR3: CASSLASPGVNGELFF; DNA: TGTGCCAGCAGCTTGGCCTCCCCAGGGGTTAACGGGGAACTGTTTTTT
J: TRBJ1-1; size: few; D: TRBD1; V: TRBV28; CDR3: CASEFFGPFGRGPTEAFF; DNA: TGTGCCAGCGAGTTCTTTGGCCCCTTTGGGAGGGGGCCCACTGAAGCTTTCTTT
J: TRBJ2-3; size: NA; D: TRBD2; V: TRBV6-5; CDR3: CASTIGASGRDTQYF; DNA: TGTGCCAGCACCATAGGGGCTAGCGGGAGAGATACGCAGTATTTT
J: TRBJ2-1; size: NA; D: NA; V: TRBV5-5; CDR3: CASSLAPGSSEQFF; DNA: TGTGCCAGCAGCTTGGCGCCGGGTAGTAGTGAGCAGTTCTTC
J: TRBJ2-1; size: NA; D: TRBD2; V: TRBV9; CDR3: CASSPSIAGSYNEQFF; DNA: TGTGCCAGCAGCCCGTCAATAGCGGGATCCTACAATGAGCAGTTCTTC
J: TRBJ2-1; size: NA; D: TRBD2; V: TRBV28; CDR3: CASSPIGGSFYNEQFF; DNA: TGTGCCAGCAGCCCCATCGGGGGGTCCTTCTACAATGAGCAGTTCTTC
J: TRBJ1-6; size: NA; D: NA; V: TRBV6-4; CDR3: CASKSGPNSPLHF; DNA: TGTGCCAGCAAATCGGGCCCGAATTCACCCCTCCACTTT
J: TRBJ2-1; size: NA; D: TRBD1; V: TRBV15; CDR3: CATSGQGAWGEQFF; DNA: TGTGCCACCAGTGGTCAGGGGGCCTGGGGTGAGCAGTTCTTC
J: TRBJ2-7; size: NA; D: TRBD1; V: TRBV5-1; CDR3: CASSPLPGQGRDYEQYF; DNA: TGCGCCAGCAGCCCCCTTCCGGGACAGGGCCGAGATTACGAGCAGTACTTC
J: TRBJ2-7; size: NA; D: TRBD2; V: TRBV9; CDR3: CASSPRLAGNEQYF; DNA: TGTGCCAGCAGCCCGAGACTAGCGGGAAACGAGCAGTACTTC
J: TRBJ2-7; size: NA; D: NA; V: TRBV30; CDR3: CASGLTYEQYF; DNA: TGTGCCTCTGGATTGACCTACGAGCAGTACTTC
J: TRBJ2-5; size: NA; D: TRBD1; V: TRBV6-1; CDR3: CASSRTGSGETQYF; DNA: TGTGCCAGCAGCAGGACAGGGAGCGGAGAGACCCAGTACTTC
J: TRBJ1-4; size: few; D: NA; V: TRBV11-2; CDR3: CASSLYPATNEKLFF; DNA: TGTGCCAGCAGCTTATATCCGGCAACTAATGAAAAACTGTTTTTT
J: TRBJ2-3; size: few; D: TRBD1; V: TRBV5-6; CDR3: CASRRALGQGTDTQYF; DNA: TGTGCCAGCAGGCGGGCCTTGGGACAGGGCACAGATACGCAGTATTTT
J: TRBJ2-2; size: NA; D: NA; V: TRBV7-2; CDR3: CASSSQEAGELFF; DNA: TGTGCCAGCAGCTCCCAGGAGGCCGGGGAGCTGTTTTTT
J: TRBJ2-5; size: few; D: NA; V: TRBV4-1; CDR3: CASSLALLPSETQYF; DNA: TGCGCCAGCAGCCTTGCCTTACTTCCTTCAGAGACCCAGTACTTC
J: TRBJ2-2; size: NA; D: NA; V: TRBV28; CDR3: CASRTRGRGTGELFF; DNA: TGTGCCAGCAGGACTCGGGGGCGAGGCACCGGGGAGCTGTTTTTT
J: TRBJ2-7; size: NA; D: NA; V: TRBV11-2; CDR3: CASSPRWGELSAQYF; DNA: TGTGCCAGCAGCCCCCGATGGGGAGAACTGAGTGCGCAGTACTTC
J: TRBJ2-7; size: NA; D: NA; V: TRBV18; CDR3: CASSPPGLGEQYF; DNA: TGTGCCAGCTCACCACCAGGGCTAGGGGAGCAGTACTTC
J: TRBJ2-5; size: NA; D: NA; V: TRBV5-1; CDR3: CASSFNGETQYF; DNA: TGCGCCAGCAGCTTCAACGGGGAGACCCAGTACTTC
J: TRBJ1-2; size: NA; D: TRBD1; V: TRBV19; CDR3: CASLGQDDYGYTF; DNA: TGTGCCAGTCTGGGACAGGATGACTATGGCTACACCTTC
J: TRBJ2-7; size: NA; D: NA; V: TRBV11-2; CDR3: CASSLARGLEQYF; DNA: TGTGCCAGCAGCCTCGCCCGGGGACTCGAGCAGTACTTC
J: TRBJ1-3; size: NA; D: NA; V: TRBV10-3; CDR3: CAISESGVPIRTSGNTIYF; DNA: TGTGCCATCAGTGAGTCGGGGGTCCCCATCCGCACCTCTGGAAACACCATATATTTT
J: TRBJ1-1; size: many; D: NA; V: TRBV18; CDR3: CASSATANTEAFF; DNA: TGTGCCAGCTCAGCCACAGCGAACACTGAAGCTTTCTTT
J: TRBJ2-7; size: NA; D: NA; V: TRBV11-2; CDR3: CASSIVAGPYEQYF; DNA: TGTGCCAGCAGCATAGTTGCGGGGCCCTACGAGCAGTACTTC
J: TRBJ2-1; size: NA; D: TRBD2; V: TRBV6-6; CDR3: CASRSTSGKRYNEQFF; DNA: TGTGCCAGCCGGAGTACTAGCGGGAAGCGCTACAATGAGCAGTTCTTC
J: TRBJ2-1; size: NA; D: TRBD1; V: TRBV11-3; CDR3: CASSPGGTGKLIEQFF; DNA: TGTGCCAGCAGCCCAGGGGGGACAGGGAAGCTGATTGAGCAGTTCTTC
J: TRBJ1-6; size: NA; D: NA; V: TRBV30; CDR3: CAWRTQGYNSPLHF; DNA: TGTGCCTGGAGGACACAGGGCTATAATTCACCCCTCCACTTT
J: TRBJ1-1; size: NA; D: NA; V: TRBV28; CDR3: CASSPGGLGTEAFF; DNA: TGTGCCAGCAGCCCCGGGGGCCTTGGGACTGAAGCTTTCTTT
J: TRBJ2-1; size: NA; D: NA; V: TRBV5-1; CDR3: CASSPNGGSYNEQFF; DNA: TGCGCCAGCAGCCCTAACGGGGGCTCCTACAATGAGCAGTTCTTC
J: TRBJ1-1; size: NA; D: NA; V: TRBV7-2; CDR3: CASSPLGGANTEAFF; DNA: TGTGCCAGCAGCCCTCTGGGGGGAGCGAACACTGAAGCTTTCTTT
J: TRBJ2-7; size: NA; D: NA; V: TRBV7-2; CDR3: CASSPSPGLEQYF; DNA: TGTGCCAGCAGCCCATCCCCAGGGCTCGAGCAGTACTTC
J: TRBJ2-3; size: NA; D: TRBD1; V: TRBV5-1; CDR3: CASSTGTVADTQYF; DNA: TGCGCCAGCAGCACTGGGACAGTTGCAGATACGCAGTATTTT
J: TRBJ1-4; size: NA; D: NA; V: TRBV5-4; CDR3: CASSLYSATNEKLFF; DNA: TGTGCCAGCAGCTTGTACAGCGCAACTAATGAAAAACTGTTTTTT
J: TRBJ1-1; size: few; D: TRBD1; V: TRBV7-2; CDR3: CASARGQNTEAFF; DNA: TGTGCCAGCGCGAGGGGGCAGAACACTGAAGCTTTCTTT